This TCR beta chain was profiled in a study of neurological immune-mediated disorders. TCRdb recomputed calls from the 5' RACE reads with MiXCR, one row per CDR3 protein. The table lists about 79,000 distinct CDR3 sequences, less than 15% of them singletons. With 0 bases clipped from V and 2 bases from J, the junction kept 3 bases outside the gene matches. The CDR3 is made up of 14 amino acids. Germline CDR1 is DFQATT and CDR2 is SNEGSKA (reference sequence). Many counts were recorded for this clonotype. V usage is TRBV20-1 and J usage is TRBJ1-1, with 7 bases fitting TRBD1. Sequencing used PBMCs. This TCR was recovered from a woman aged 45-59 years in good health. The CDR3 sequence: CSARDRQGNTEAFF. The CDR3 DNA sequence: TGCAGTGCTAGAGACCGACAGGGAAACACTGAAGCTTTCTTT.